The sequence of this T cell receptor (beta chain) was determined in a study of T-cell reconstitution after alpha-beta-depleted transplantation in children. General study findings and limits: At one year after transplant, newly produced T cells mostly accounted for T-cell counts and diversity.

A remark on this clonotype: What it binds is not known.

This CDR3 comprises 18 residues. Looked up from germline, CDR1 is LNHDA and CDR2 is SQIVND (reference sequence). Trimming at V came to 7 bases and at J to 0 bases, leaving 15 bases not matched to a gene. It was with unique molecular identifiers that the TCRbeta library was prepared. MiXCR was run by TCRdb on the PCR reads, yielding one entry per CDR3 protein. The data hold around 700,000 distinct CDR3 sequences, with about an eighth observed a single time. The sample was PBMCs, taken before TCRalphabeta/CD19-depleted stem cell transplant. The receptor was derived from a girl aged 2 to 10 with congenital amegakaryocytic thrombocytopenia, due to receive a stem cell transplant. The chain is built from TRBV19 and TRBJ1-5; TRBD1 aligns across 7 bases. CDR3 region: CASNKAGTAVNSNQPQHF. The CDR3, as DNA: TGTGCCAGTAACAAAGCCGGGACAGCGGTTAATAGCAATCAGCCCCAGCATTTT.